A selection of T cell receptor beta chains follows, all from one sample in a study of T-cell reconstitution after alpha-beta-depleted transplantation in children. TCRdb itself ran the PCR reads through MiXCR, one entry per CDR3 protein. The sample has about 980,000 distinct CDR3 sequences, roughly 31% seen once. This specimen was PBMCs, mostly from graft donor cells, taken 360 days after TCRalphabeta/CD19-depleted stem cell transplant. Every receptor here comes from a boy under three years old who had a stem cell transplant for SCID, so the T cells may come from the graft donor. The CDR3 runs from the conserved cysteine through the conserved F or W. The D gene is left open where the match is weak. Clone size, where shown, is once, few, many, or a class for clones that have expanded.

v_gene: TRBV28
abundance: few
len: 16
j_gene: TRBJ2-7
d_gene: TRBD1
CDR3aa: CASSGFGDRTSYEQYF
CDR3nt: TGTGCCAGCAGTGGGTTTGGGGACAGAACCTCCTACGAGCAGTACTTC

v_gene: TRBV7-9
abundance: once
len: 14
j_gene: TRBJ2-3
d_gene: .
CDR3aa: CASSAVGGLDTQYF
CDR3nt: TGTGCCAGCAGCGCCGTAGGCGGTCTCGATACGCAGTATTTT

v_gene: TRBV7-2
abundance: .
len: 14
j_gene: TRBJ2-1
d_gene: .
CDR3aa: CASSLGPEYNEQFF
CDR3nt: TGTGCCAGCAGCTTAGGTCCGGAATACAATGAGCAGTTCTTC

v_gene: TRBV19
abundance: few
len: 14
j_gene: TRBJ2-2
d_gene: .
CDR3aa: CASRAAAGTGELFF
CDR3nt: TGTGCCAGTAGGGCCGCGGCGGGCACCGGGGAGCTGTTTTTT

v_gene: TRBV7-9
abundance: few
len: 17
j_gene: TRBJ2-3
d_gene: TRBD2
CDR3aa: CASSCRTSERRCYTQYF
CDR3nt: TGTGCCAGCAGCTGCCGGACTAGCGAGCGACGTTGTTATACGCAGTATTTT

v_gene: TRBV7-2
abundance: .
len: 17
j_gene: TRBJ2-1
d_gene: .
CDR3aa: CASSPVGEGYGFNEQFF
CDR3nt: TGTGCCAGCAGCCCCGTCGGAGAGGGGTATGGATTCAATGAGCAGTTCTTC

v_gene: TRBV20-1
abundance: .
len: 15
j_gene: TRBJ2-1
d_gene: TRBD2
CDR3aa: CSARAGLAESNEQFF
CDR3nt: TGCAGTGCTAGGGCTGGACTAGCGGAATCAAATGAGCAGTTCTTC

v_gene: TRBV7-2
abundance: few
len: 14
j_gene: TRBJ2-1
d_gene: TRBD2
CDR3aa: CASNRGDALNEQFF
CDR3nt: TGTGCCAGCAACCGGGGGGACGCGCTCAATGAGCAGTTCTTC

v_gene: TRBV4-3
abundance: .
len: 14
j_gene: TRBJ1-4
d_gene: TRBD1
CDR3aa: CASRSVDRPWELFF
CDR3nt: TGCGCCAGCAGGTCTGTGGACAGGCCCTGGGAACTGTTTTTT

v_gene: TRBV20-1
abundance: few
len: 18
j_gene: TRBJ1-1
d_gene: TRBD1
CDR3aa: CSARAYRQGRSWDTEAFF
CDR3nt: TGCAGTGCTAGGGCTTACCGACAGGGACGAAGTTGGGACACTGAAGCTTTCTTT

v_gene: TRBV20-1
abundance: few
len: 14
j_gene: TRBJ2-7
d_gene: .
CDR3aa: CSARTRGASYEQYF
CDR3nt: TGCAGTGCTAGGACACGGGGGGCCTCGTACGAGCAGTACTTC

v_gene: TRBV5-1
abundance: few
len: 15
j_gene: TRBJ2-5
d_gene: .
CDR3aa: CASSSSGGKGETQYF
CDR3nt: TGCGCCAGCAGCTCCTCCGGGGGTAAGGGAGAGACCCAGTACTTC

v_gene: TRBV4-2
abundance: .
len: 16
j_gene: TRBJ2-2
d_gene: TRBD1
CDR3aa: CASSQDFQGVTGELFF
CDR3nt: TGTGCCAGCAGCCAAGATTTCCAGGGGGTGACCGGGGAGCTGTTTTTT

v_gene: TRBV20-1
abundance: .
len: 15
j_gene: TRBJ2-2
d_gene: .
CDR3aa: CSARGRLLNTGELFF
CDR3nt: TGCAGTGCTAGGGGACGACTCCTTAACACCGGGGAGCTGTTTTTT

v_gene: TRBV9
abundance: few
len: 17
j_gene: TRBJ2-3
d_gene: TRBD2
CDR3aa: CARGPGTSGGATDTQYF
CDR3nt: TGTGCCAGAGGTCCCGGGACTAGCGGGGGGGCTACAGATACGCAGTATTTT

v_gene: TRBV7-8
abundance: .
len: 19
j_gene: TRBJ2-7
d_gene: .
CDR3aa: CASSLRREWTLQASYEQYF
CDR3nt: TGTGCCAGCAGCTTAAGGCGGGAATGGACTTTACAGGCATCCTACGAGCAGTACTTC

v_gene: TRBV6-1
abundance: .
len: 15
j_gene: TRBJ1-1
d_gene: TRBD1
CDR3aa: CASSASGQANTEAFF
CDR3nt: TGTGCCAGCAGTGCAAGCGGACAGGCGAACACTGAAGCTTTCTTT

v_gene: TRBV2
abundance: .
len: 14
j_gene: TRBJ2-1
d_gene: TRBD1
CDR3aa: CASNRDRPYNEQFF
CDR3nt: TGTGCGAGCAATCGGGACAGGCCTTACAATGAGCAGTTCTTC

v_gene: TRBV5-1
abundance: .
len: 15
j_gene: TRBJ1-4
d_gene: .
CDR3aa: CASSLGKPGGEKLFF
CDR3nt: TGCGCCAGCAGCTTGGGTAAGCCGGGAGGTGAAAAACTGTTTTTT

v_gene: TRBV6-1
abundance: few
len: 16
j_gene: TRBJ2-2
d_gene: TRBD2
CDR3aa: CASRTTGLANTGELFF
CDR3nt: TGTGCCAGCAGGACAACGGGACTAGCGAACACCGGGGAGCTGTTTTTT

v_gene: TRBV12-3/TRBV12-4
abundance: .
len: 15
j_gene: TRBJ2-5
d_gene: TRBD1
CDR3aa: CASFRGRGFQETQYF
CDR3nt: TGTGCCAGCTTCCGTGGCAGGGGGTTCCAAGAGACCCAGTACTTC

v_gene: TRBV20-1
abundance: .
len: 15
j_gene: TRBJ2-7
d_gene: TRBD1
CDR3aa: CSEKGLGTVGAEQYF
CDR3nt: TGCAGTGAAAAGGGGCTCGGGACAGTGGGGGCCGAGCAGTACTTC

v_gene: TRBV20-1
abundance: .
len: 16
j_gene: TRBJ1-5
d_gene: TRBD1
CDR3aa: CSVTSGTGWSGQPQHF
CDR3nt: TGCAGTGTTACCTCGGGGACAGGGTGGAGCGGTCAGCCCCAGCATTTT

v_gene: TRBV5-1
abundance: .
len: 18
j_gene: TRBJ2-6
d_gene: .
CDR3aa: CASSLRGTEIPGANVLTF
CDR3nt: TGCGCCAGCAGCTTGCGCGGGACCGAAATACCTGGGGCCAACGTCCTGACTTTC

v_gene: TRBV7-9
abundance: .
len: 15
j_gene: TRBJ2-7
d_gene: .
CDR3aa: CASSSPGRPPLEQYF
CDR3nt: TGTGCCAGCAGCTCGCCGGGACGGCCCCCCTTGGAGCAGTACTTC

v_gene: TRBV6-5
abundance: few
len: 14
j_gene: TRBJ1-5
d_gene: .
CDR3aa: CASSFRGANQPQHF
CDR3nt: TGTGCCAGCAGTTTCAGGGGCGCCAATCAGCCCCAGCATTTT

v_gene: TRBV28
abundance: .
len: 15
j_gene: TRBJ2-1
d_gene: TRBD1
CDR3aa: CASGPPGTGYNEQFF
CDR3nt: TGTGCCAGCGGACCTCCCGGGACAGGGTACAATGAGCAGTTCTTC

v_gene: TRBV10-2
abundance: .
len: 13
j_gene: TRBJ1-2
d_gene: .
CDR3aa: CASRPTQGDGYTF
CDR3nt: TGCGCCAGCAGGCCTACACAGGGAGATGGCTACACCTTC

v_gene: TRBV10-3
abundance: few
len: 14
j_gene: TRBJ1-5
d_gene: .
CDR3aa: CAISDSLSNQPQHF
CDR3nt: TGTGCCATTTCGGACAGTCTTAGCAATCAGCCCCAGCATTTT

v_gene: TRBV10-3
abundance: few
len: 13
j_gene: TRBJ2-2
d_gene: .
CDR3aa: CATQQLGTGELFF
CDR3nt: TGTGCCACCCAACAACTAGGGACCGGGGAGCTGTTTTTT

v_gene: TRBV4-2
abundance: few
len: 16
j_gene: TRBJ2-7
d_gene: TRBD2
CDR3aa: CASSQGTSGGTYEQYF
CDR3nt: TGTGCCAGCAGCCAGGGGACTAGCGGGGGTACCTACGAGCAGTACTTC

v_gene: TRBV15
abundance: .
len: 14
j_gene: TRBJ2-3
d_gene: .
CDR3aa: CATSILGDTDTQYF
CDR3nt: TGTGCCACAAGTATTTTAGGAGACACAGATACGCAGTATTTT

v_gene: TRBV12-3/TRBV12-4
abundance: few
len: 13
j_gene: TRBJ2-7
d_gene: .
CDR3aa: CASSSHVTYEQYF
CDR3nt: TGTGCCAGCAGTTCCCATGTGACCTACGAGCAGTACTTC

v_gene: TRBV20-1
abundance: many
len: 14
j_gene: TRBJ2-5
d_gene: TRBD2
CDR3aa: CSARLAGVVETQYF
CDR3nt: TGCAGTGCTAGACTAGCGGGGGTAGTGGAGACCCAGTACTTC

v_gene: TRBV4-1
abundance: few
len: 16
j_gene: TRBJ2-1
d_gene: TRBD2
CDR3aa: CASSQDERGGYNEQFF
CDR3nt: TGCGCCAGCAGCCAAGATGAGCGGGGGGGATACAATGAGCAGTTCTTC

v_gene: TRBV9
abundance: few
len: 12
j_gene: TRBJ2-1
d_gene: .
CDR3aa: CASSVDIHEQFF
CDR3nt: TGTGCCAGCAGCGTAGATATCCATGAGCAGTTCTTC

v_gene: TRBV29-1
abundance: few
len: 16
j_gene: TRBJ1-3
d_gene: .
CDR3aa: CSVDSRPRSGGNTIYF
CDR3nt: TGCAGCGTTGATTCCCGACCGCGAAGTGGAGGAAACACCATATATTTT